The 26 T cell receptor beta chains below come from one sample, sequenced in a study of blood T cell repertoires in COVID-19. Generated by immunoSEQ multiplex PCR, the TCRdb table keeps only in-frame clones and is missing some. The table records 300,000 to 450,000 clones, more than 70% of them present only once. Source material: peripheral blood. These receptors were taken from a woman aged 55 to 70 with COVID-19, enrolled during active disease.

The gene calls are TRBV7-3 and TRBJ1-6, with 7 bases matching TRBD1. V lost 1 base to trimming and J lost 5 bases; unmatched junction nucleotides: 5. CDR1 is SGHTA, CDR2 FQGTGA, per germline. This CDR3 contains 16 residues. This chain's CDR3 is CASSLSGQEDNSPLHF. The CDR3 DNA reads TGTGCCAGCAGCTTAAGCGGACAGGAGGATAATTCACCCCTCCACTTT. Together with reference TRBV7-3 and TRBJ1-6, the CDR3 gives the full variable domain: GAGVSQTPSNKVTEKGKYVELRCDPISGHTALYWYRQSLGQGPEFLIYFQGTGAADDSGLPNDRFFAVRPEGSVSTLKIQRTERGDSAVYLCASSLSGQEDNSPLHFGNGTRLTVT.

The chain is built from TRBV3-1 (or the pseudogene TRBV3-2) and TRBJ2-4; the D gene is possibly TRBD1 (5 bases). The CDR3 contains 20 residues. The germline V gene encodes CDR1 LGHDT and CDR2 YNNKEL (reference sequence). V lost 3 bases and J 0 bases, leaving 24 bases between the germline ends. The CDR3 nucleotides read TGTGCCAGCAGCCATAGAGGCGCAGGGTCGGCGGCTGGAGCCAAAAACATTCAGTACTTC. Residues: CASSHRGAGSAAGAKNIQYF.

V gene TRBV2 combines with J gene TRBJ2-3; perhaps TRBD2 as D (5 bases). This CDR3 is built from 13 residues. CDR1 SNHLY and CDR2 FYNNEI come from the germline V gene. V was shortened by 6 bases and J by 0 bases, with 7 bases between the two germline ends. The CDR3 here is CASSRDSTDTQYF. The CDR3 region has the DNA TGTGCCAGCAGCCGGGATAGCACAGATACGCAGTATTTT.

The chain links TRBV21-1 to TRBJ1-1; the tabulated D call, TRBD1, remains unverified against the DNA. TRBV21-1 is termed a pseudogene. The CDR3 has 16 residues. CDR3 nucleotides: TGTGCCCCCCAAGCATGGGACAGCCCTGGGAACACTGAAGCTTTCTTT. This sequence encodes CAPQAWDSPGNTEAFF.

This clone appeared once. The gene calls are TRBV6-5 and TRBJ1-2; D not certain. The CDR3 is made up of 15 amino acids. Germline V CDR1 and CDR2: MNHEY, SVGAGI. Trimming removed 2 bases from V and 1 base from J, with 11 bases in between. CDR3 sequence (DNA): TGTGCCAGCAGTTACGGGCACCTAAATAACTATGGCTACACCTTC. Amino acid sequence: CASSYGHLNNYGYTF.

This clone has a handful of counts. The gene calls are TRBV6-5 and TRBJ1-1, with D possibly TRBD1 on 5 matching bases. The V gene's germline CDR1 is MNHEY and CDR2 SVGAGI. V was trimmed by 0 bases and J by 6 bases, leaving 17 bases between them. The CDR3 is 16 residues long. CDR3 sequence reads: CASSYSFIGGNAEAFF. CDR3 in DNA: TGTGCCAGCAGTTACTCGTTTATCGGGGGAAACGCTGAAGCTTTCTTT.

V usage is TRBV5-8 and J usage is TRBJ2-3; D perhaps matches TRBD2 (5 bases). The germline V gene has CDR1 SGHTS and CDR2 YDEGEE. This CDR3 comprises 13 residues. Trimming removed 1 base from V and 5 bases from J, with 8 bases in between. The CDR3 sequence is CASSLRGIDTQYF. The CDR3 coding sequence is TGTGCCAGCAGCTTGAGAGGGATAGATACGCAGTATTTT.

The chain couples TRBV2 to TRBJ2-7; the D gene is possibly TRBD1 (6 bases). CDR1 and CDR2 from the germline V gene are SNHLY and FYNNEI. Trimming shortened V by 6 bases and J by 3 bases, and 21 bases separated the two germline ends. The CDR3 contains 16 residues. CDR3 protein: CASRQLKGVSGYEQYF. The CDR3 DNA is TGTGCCAGCAGACAACTTAAGGGGGTGTCGGGCTACGAGCAGTACTTC.

This chain links TRBV23-1 with TRBJ1-3; the D is unclear. TRBV23-1 is designated an ORF whose function remains uncertain. Between the trimmed V and J ends, which lost 1 base and 9 bases, there was a span of 7 bases. This CDR3 contains 12 residues. The DNA for the CDR3 is TGCGCCAGCAGTCAATGGCCGGGCACCATATATTTT. Translated, it gives CASSQWPGTIYF.

V gene TRBV2 combines with J gene TRBJ2-2; D is perhaps TRBD2 (6 bases). The CDR3 covers 14 residues. Germline V gene sequence: CDR1 SNHLY, CDR2 FYNNEI. The V end was cut by 4 bases, the J end by 1 base, with 7 bases between. The CDR3 DNA follows: TGTGCCAGCAGTGGGGACTGGAACACCGGGGAGCTGTTTTTT. Amino acid sequence: CASSGDWNTGELFF.

Comments on this clone: The missing conserved phenylalanine or tryptophan at the end of this CDR3 makes a read error likely. Because the CDR3's place on the DNA is in doubt, the DNA is left out and the CDR3 is given as listed by TCRdb. This chain uses TRBV6-1 with TRBJ1-1. The germline CDR1 and CDR2 sequences are MNHNS and SASEGT. The CDR3 is made up of 14 amino acids, end residues included. The CDR3: CASSEARPGRGVSD.

The rearrangement joins TRBV4-1 to TRBJ1-5; D is unresolved. Between the trimmed V and J ends, which lost 2 bases and 6 bases, there was a span of 14 bases. The CDR3 extends over 15 amino acids. Germline V gene data show CDR1 as MGHRA and CDR2 as YSYEKL. CDR3 amino acids: CASSQTESDRQPQHF. DNA for the CDR3: TGCGCCAGCAGCCAAACAGAGTCCGATCGTCAGCCCCAGCATTTT.

The chain uses TRBV6-5 and TRBJ1-1, with 7 positions matching TRBD1. V dropped 8 bases and J dropped 2; count of bases not matched to a gene: 8. Germline V lookup: CDR1 MNHEY, CDR2 SVGAGI. The CDR3 totals 14 residues. For the CDR3, the DNA is TGTGCCAGCGAAAAGTACAGGGGCAACACTGAAGCTTTCTTT. Amino acids: CASEKYRGNTEAFF.

This chain connects TRBV5-5 to TRBJ2-7, with 8 positions matching TRBD1. V was pared by 4 bases and J by 5 bases, with 2 bases of the junction left unmatched. The CDR3 covers 12 residues. Germline V lookup: CDR1 SGHKS, CDR2 YYEKEE (reference sequence). The DNA of the CDR3 is TGTGCCAGCAGCCCGGACAGGGACGAGCAGTACTTC. Its translation is CASSPDRDEQYF.

J is TRBJ1-1 and V is TRBV24-1; TRBD1 might be the D (5 bases). This CDR3 spans 14 amino acids. In germline, CDR1 is KGHDR, CDR2 SFDVKD. V dropped 5 bases and J dropped 0 bases, with 9 bases sitting between them. CDR3 bases: TGTGCCACCAGTGTGGCAGGGATGAACACTGAAGCTTTCTTT. Residues: CATSVAGMNTEAFF.

This clone was seen just once. Here the CDR3 DNA reads TGTGCCAGCAGTCAAGGGGACAGGGGATCGCATGAAAAACTGTTTTTT. It translates to CASSQGDRGSHEKLFF. This chain joins TRBV11-2 and TRBJ1-4; 10 bases fit TRBD1. The CDR3 is 16 amino acids. The J segment lost 6 bases and the V segment lost 6 bases, leaving 10 bases of the junction unmatched. Looked up from germline, CDR1 is SGHAT and CDR2 is FQNNGV.

V usage is TRBV28 and J usage is TRBJ2-7; D unresolved. The CDR3 is made up of 13 amino acids. Germline assignment: CDR1 MDHEN and CDR2 SYDVKM. V dropped 3 bases and J dropped 3 bases, with 9 bases sitting between them. CDR3 region: CASSLRQLYEQYF. The CDR3 DNA sequence: TGTGCCAGCAGTTTGAGGCAGCTCTACGAGCAGTACTTC.

The chain uses TRBV9 and TRBJ2-1; D is unclear. Trimming pared 1 base from V and 4 bases from J, leaving 9 bases between. The V gene's germline CDR1 is SGDLS and CDR2 YYNGEE. The CDR3 is 14 amino acids. The CDR3 spells CASSVLEEYNEQFF. Written as DNA, the CDR3 is TGTGCCAGCAGCGTACTCGAGGAGTACAATGAGCAGTTCTTC.

Note on this clone: Other nucleotide sequences in the sample specify the same CDR3. V and J are TRBV19 and TRBJ2-7, with 10 bases identical to TRBD1. The CDR3 consists of 15 residues. Unmatched junction bases numbered 4, after V lost 4 bases and J lost 1 base. In germline, CDR1 is LNHDA, CDR2 SQIVND (reference sequence). CDR3 sequence reads: CASSSPGQGSYEQYF. The CDR3 coding sequence is TGTGCCAGTAGTAGTCCGGGACAGGGGTCCTACGAGCAGTACTTC.

The CDR3 nucleotides read TGTGCCAGCTCACCACTAGGGAGGGGAGGCAATCAGCCCCAGCATTTT. It is translated as CASSPLGRGGNQPQHF. J is TRBJ1-5 and V is TRBV18; D might be TRBD1 (5 bases). V was shortened by 1 base and J by 2 bases, with 12 bases between the two germline ends. This CDR3 region has 16 residues. Germline CDR1 and CDR2: KGHSH and LQKENI.

The rearrangement joins TRBV6-5 to TRBJ1-4; 9 nucleotides line up with TRBD1. Germline assignment: CDR1 MNHEY and CDR2 SVGAGI. Trimming cost V 7 bases and J 10 bases; bases outside gene matches: 10. CDR3 length: 14 residues. The CDR3, as DNA: TGTGCCAGCACGACGGGACAGGGTATGGGAAAACTGTTTTTT. Translated: CASTTGQGMGKLFF.

The chain employs TRBV2 and TRBJ2-1; D perhaps matches TRBD1 (5 bases). The CDR3 contains 15 residues. Germline V gives CDR1 SNHLY, CDR2 FYNNEI. Trimming cost V 8 bases and J 1 base, with 15 bases left between them. Written as DNA, the CDR3 is TGTGCCAGCCAGTGGCAGGGCCCTTCCTACAATGAGCAGTTCTTC. It encodes CASQWQGPSYNEQFF.

This chain links TRBV18 with TRBJ1-1, with a possible D match to TRBD1 (6 bases). CDR3 length equals 15 residues. Trimming cost V 6 bases and J 1 base, with 15 bases left between them. Germline CDR1 and CDR2: KGHSH and LQKENI. CDR3 protein: CASSGGALANTEAFF. The DNA of the CDR3 is TGTGCCAGCTCTGGGGGGGCCTTGGCGAACACTGAAGCTTTCTTT.

This clone was observed a single time. The chain couples TRBV6-5 to TRBJ1-1, with 9 bases that match TRBD1. The germline CDR1 and CDR2 sequences are MNHEY and SVGAGI. There are 14 residues in the CDR3. With 6 bases clipped from V and 5 bases from J, the junction kept 7 bases outside the gene matches. CDR3 nucleotide sequence: TGTGCCAGCAGGTTGACAGGGGGGCGGACTGAAGCTTTCTTT. Amino acid sequence: CASRLTGGRTEAFF.

The chain has TRBV11-2 and TRBJ1-1, with D perhaps TRBD1 (6 bases). Germline V gene data show CDR1 as SGHAT and CDR2 as FQNNGV. V lost 3 bases and J lost 6, with 8 bases in between. The CDR3 covers 12 residues. The DNA for the CDR3 is TGTGCCAGCAGCTTTGACAGGTCTGAAGCTTTCTTT. Amino acids: CASSFDRSEAFF.

The chain combines TRBV14 with TRBJ2-1, with D tentatively TRBD2 (5 bases). CDR1 SGHDN and CDR2 FVKESK come from the germline V gene. Trimming removed 4 bases at V and 5 bases at J, with 15 bases between. There are 15 residues in the CDR3. The chain's CDR3 is CASSPQHNGNNEQFF. CDR3 nucleotide sequence: TGTGCCAGCAGCCCCCAACACAACGGGAACAATGAGCAGTTCTTC.